The 14 T cell receptor beta chains reported below all come from one sample, sequenced in a study of T cell changes during pregnancy in multiple sclerosis. Measured with immunoSEQ multiplex PCR; TCRdb has only the in-frame clones, and not every one. The sample lists roughly 48,000 clones, roughly 88% occurring once. The sequencing here drew on CD4+ T cells from peripheral blood mononuclear cells, taken in the second trimester of pregnancy. The origin of the receptors is a female donor with multiple sclerosis, enrolled in a pregnancy study.

This chain joins TRBV5-1 and TRBJ2-7; perhaps TRBD2 as D (5 bases). The CDR3 runs to 13 residues. V lost 1 base to trimming and J lost 5 bases, with 10 bases between them. The germline CDR1 and CDR2 sequences are SGHRS and YFSETQ. CDR3 sequence (DNA): TGCGCCAGCAGCTTGTTAGTCGGGAACGAGCAGTACTTC. The encoded protein is CASSLLVGNEQYF.

The chain couples TRBV5-1 to TRBJ2-3; TRBD1 matches 8 bases. Germline V gene sequence: CDR1 SGHRS, CDR2 YFSETQ. V was clipped by 0 bases and J by 2 bases; unmatched bases: 5. This CDR3 has 16 amino acids. This CDR3 reads CASSLAGTGPTDTQYF. The CDR3 coding sequence is TGCGCCAGCAGCTTGGCCGGGACAGGACCCACAGATACGCAGTATTTT.

The rearrangement joins TRBV2 to TRBJ2-7; 10 nucleotides align to TRBD1. There are 14 residues in the CDR3. In germline, CDR1 is SNHLY, CDR2 FYNNEI. Trimming took 2 bases from V and 3 from J; bases not matched to a gene: 1. This chain's CDR3 is CASSERTGGYEQYF. As DNA, the CDR3 is TGTGCCAGCAGTGAACGGACAGGGGGCTACGAGCAGTACTTC.

The genes are TRBV7-3 and TRBJ2-1, with D possibly being TRBD1 (6 bases). Germline V CDR1 and CDR2: SGHTA, FQGTGA. V was clipped by 2 bases and J by 5 bases, with 7 bases between them. The CDR3 contains 13 residues. Written as DNA, the CDR3 is TGTGCCAGCAGCTTATCAGGGGACAATGAGCAGTTCTTC. This codes for CASSLSGDNEQFF.

The V gene is TRBV29-1, the J gene TRBJ2-7; 7 bases agree with TRBD1. The CDR3 has 14 residues. After removal of 6 bases from V and 1 base from J, the junction contained 9 bases not matched to a gene. CDR1 and CDR2 (germline): SQVTM, ANQGSEA. The CDR3 reads CSVIRIRGSYEQYF. The CDR3 region has the DNA TGCAGCGTCATACGTATCAGGGGGTCCTACGAGCAGTACTTC.

The chain has TRBV21-1 and TRBJ1-1. TRBV21-1 is classified as a pseudogene. The CDR3 sequence is 16 residues long. CDR3 region: CASSTKRSPGNTEAFF. In nucleotides, the CDR3 is TGTGCCAGCAGCACAAAGAGGTCTCCGGGAAACACTGAAGCTTTCTTT.

The J gene is TRBJ2-1, the V gene TRBV6-6, with 8 bases fitting TRBD2. CDR1 and CDR2 from the germline V gene are MNHNY and SVGAGI (reference sequence). This CDR3 is 14 amino acids long. With V trimmed by 5 bases and J by 6 bases, 6 bases remained unmatched. The DNA of the CDR3 is TGTGCCAGCAGTCCTAGCGGGCTTCTCAATGAGCAGTTCTTC. It translates to CASSPSGLLNEQFF.

The chain has TRBV19 and TRBJ2-6, with 14 bases aligning to TRBD2. CDR3 length: 18 amino acids. The V gene's germline CDR1 is LNHDA and CDR2 SQIVND (reference sequence). Trimming at V came to 7 bases and at J to 0 bases, leaving 5 bases not matched to a gene. This CDR3 is CASTGTSGSFSGANVLTF. For the CDR3, the DNA is TGTGCCAGTACCGGGACTAGCGGGAGTTTCTCTGGGGCCAACGTCCTGACTTTC.

The V gene is TRBV11-2, the J gene TRBJ2-7; 11 bases line up with TRBD2. CDR1 is SGHAT, CDR2 FQNNGV, per germline. V lost 1 base and J lost 2; bases outside the gene matches: 4. This CDR3 comprises 16 residues. CDR3 DNA sequence: TGTGCCAGCAGCTTAGTAGGGACTAGCGGTACCTACGAGCAGTACTTC. Translated: CASSLVGTSGTYEQYF.

The chain carries TRBV28 and TRBJ1-5; D is uncertain. Germline V gene sequence: CDR1 MDHEN, CDR2 SYDVKM. V was pared by 4 bases and J by 5 bases, with 12 bases between. The CDR3 runs 14 residues. This CDR3 is CASSYPDEYQPQHF. CDR3 sequence (DNA): TGTGCCAGCAGTTACCCTGATGAGTATCAGCCCCAGCATTTT. The full variable domain, its missing parts supplied by reference TRBV28 and TRBJ1-5, is DVKVTQSSRYLVKRTGEKVFLECVQDMDHENMFWYRQDPGLGLRLIYFSYDVKMKEKGDIPEGYSVSREKKERFSLILESASTNQTSMYLCASSYPDEYQPQHFGDGTRLSIL.

The chain joins TRBV19 to TRBJ2-2, with TRBD2 identical over 7 bases. The CDR3 loop spans 15 amino acids. J gave up 5 bases and V 7 bases, and 10 bases lay outside the gene matches. Germline V CDR1 and CDR2: LNHDA, SQIVND (reference sequence). The CDR3 region is CASTPWVAGTGELFF. DNA of the CDR3: TGTGCCAGTACCCCATGGGTAGCGGGTACCGGGGAGCTGTTTTTT.

The sample holds a few counts of this clone. Other DNA sequences within the sample encode an identical CDR3. The chain combines TRBV18 with TRBJ1-1, with D possibly TRBD1 on 5 matching bases. This CDR3 has 14 residues. Trimming took 6 bases from V and 0 from J, leaving 11 bases between them. CDR1 KGHSH and CDR2 LQKENI come from the germline V gene. The chain's CDR3 is CASSKTAMNTEAFF. The CDR3 region has the DNA TGTGCCAGCTCTAAGACAGCTATGAACACTGAAGCTTTCTTT.

A single count supports this clone. This chain links TRBV29-1 with TRBJ2-7, with 9 nucleotides matching TRBD1. Germline CDR1 reads SQVTM; CDR2 reads ANQGSEA. The CDR3 totals 15 residues. With V trimmed by 3 bases and J by 2 bases, 8 bases remained unmatched. The CDR3 loop is CSVEAGTGITYEQYF. The CDR3 DNA sequence: TGCAGCGTTGAGGCCGGGACAGGGATTACCTACGAGCAGTACTTC.

V and J are TRBV19 and TRBJ2-7; 7 nucleotides line up with TRBD1. Germline V gene data show CDR1 as LNHDA and CDR2 as SQIVND (reference sequence). The CDR3 is 13 amino acids. V shed 0 bases, J shed 6 bases, and the junction held 2 bases outside the gene matches. The CDR3 loop is CASSIETGSEQYF. DNA of the CDR3: TGTGCCAGTAGTATAGAGACAGGGTCCGAGCAGTACTTC.